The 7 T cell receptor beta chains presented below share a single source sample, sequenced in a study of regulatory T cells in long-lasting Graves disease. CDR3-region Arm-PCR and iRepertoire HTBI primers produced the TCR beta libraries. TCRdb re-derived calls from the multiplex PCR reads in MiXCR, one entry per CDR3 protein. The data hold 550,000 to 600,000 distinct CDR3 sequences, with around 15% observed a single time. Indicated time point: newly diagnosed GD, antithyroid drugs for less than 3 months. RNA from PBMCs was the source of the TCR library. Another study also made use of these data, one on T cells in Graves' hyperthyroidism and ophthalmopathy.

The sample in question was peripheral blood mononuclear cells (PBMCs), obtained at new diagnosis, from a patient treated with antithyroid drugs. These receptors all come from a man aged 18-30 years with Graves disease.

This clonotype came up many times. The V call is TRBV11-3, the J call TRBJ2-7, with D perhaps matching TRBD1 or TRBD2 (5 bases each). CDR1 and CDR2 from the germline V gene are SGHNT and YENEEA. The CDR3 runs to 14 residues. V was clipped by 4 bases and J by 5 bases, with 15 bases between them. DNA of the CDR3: TGTGCCAGCAGCTCACGGGGCGGTGGAGACGAGCAGTACTTC. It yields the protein CASSSRGGGDEQYF.

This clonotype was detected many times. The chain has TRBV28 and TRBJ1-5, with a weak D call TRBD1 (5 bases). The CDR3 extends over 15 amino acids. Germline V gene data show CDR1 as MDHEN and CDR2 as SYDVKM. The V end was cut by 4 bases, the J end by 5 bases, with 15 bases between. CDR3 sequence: CASSSSLGGDQPQHF. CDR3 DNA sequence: TGTGCCAGCAGTTCCTCCTTGGGGGGGGATCAGCCCCAGCATTTT.

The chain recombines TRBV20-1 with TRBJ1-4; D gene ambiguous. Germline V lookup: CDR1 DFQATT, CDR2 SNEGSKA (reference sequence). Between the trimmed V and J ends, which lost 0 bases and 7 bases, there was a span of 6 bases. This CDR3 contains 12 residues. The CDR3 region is CSARDRGEKLFF. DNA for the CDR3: TGCAGTGCTAGAGATCGGGGTGAAAAACTGTTTTTT.

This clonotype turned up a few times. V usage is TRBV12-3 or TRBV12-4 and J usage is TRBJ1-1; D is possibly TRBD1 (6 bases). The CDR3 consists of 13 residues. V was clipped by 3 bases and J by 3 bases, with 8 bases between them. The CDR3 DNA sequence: TGTGCCAGCAGTTTGGGGGCGTACACTGAAGCTTTCTTT. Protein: CASSLGAYTEAFF.

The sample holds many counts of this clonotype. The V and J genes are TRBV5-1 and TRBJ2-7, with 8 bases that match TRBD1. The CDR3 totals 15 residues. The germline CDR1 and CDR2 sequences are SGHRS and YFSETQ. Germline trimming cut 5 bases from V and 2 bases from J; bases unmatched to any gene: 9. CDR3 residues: CASRPGTGYTYEQYF. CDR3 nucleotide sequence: TGCGCCAGCAGACCCGGGACAGGCTACACCTACGAGCAGTACTTC.

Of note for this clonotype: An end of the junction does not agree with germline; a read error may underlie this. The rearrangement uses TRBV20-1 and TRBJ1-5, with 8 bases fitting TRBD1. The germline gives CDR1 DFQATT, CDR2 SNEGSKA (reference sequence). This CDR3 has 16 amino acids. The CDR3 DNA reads TGCAGTGCCAGAGATATTAGCGGACAGGGTCATCAGCCCCAGCATTTT. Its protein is CSARDISGQGHQPQHF.

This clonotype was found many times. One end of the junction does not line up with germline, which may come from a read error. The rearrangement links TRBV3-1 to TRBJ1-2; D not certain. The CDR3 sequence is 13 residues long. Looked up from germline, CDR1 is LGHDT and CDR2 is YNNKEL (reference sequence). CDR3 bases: TGTGCCAGCAGCCAAGGGCTAAACTATCGCTACACCTTC. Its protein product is CASSQGLNYRYTF.